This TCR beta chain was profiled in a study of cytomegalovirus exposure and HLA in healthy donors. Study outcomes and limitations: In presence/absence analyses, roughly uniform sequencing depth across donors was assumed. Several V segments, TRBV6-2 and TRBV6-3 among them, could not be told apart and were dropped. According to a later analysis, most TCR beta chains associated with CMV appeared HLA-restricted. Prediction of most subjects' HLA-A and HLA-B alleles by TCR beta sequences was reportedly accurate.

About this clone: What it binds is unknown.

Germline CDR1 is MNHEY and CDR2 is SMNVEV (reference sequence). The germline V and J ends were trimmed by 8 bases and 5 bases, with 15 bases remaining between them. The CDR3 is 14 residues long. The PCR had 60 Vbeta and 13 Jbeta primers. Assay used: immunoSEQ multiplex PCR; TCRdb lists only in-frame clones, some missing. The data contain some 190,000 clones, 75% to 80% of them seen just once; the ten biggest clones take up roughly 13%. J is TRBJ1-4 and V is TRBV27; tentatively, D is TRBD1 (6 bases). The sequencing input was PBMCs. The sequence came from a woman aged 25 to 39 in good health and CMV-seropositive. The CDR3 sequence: CASGAGAKNEKLFF. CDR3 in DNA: TGTGCCAGCGGGGCAGGGGCAAAAAATGAAAAACTGTTTTTT.